Shown below are 2 T cell receptor beta chains from a single sample sequenced in a study of shared clonotypes between healthy human individuals. Clones were read by immunoSEQ multiplex PCR, and TCRdb kept only the in-frame ones, dropping some. The sample carries 2,500,000 or so clones, roughly 93% recorded once. Sequencing was performed on naive CD4+ T cells from PBMCs. Regarding subset: CD45RA+ positively selected. The receptor source for this set is a man younger than 30 in good health. Some clones in this sample may be carry-over from other donors' samples.

The chain recombines TRBV2 with TRBJ2-7; 7 bases map to TRBD1. This CDR3 is built from 14 residues. Trimming at V came to 6 bases and at J to 2 bases, leaving 7 bases not matched to a gene. Germline CDR1 SNHLY, CDR2 FYNNEI. The CDR3 loop reads CASRQGQATYEQYF. The CDR3 DNA reads TGTGCCAGCAGGCAAGGACAGGCTACCTACGAGCAGTACTTC.

This clone has just one count. This chain joins TRBV4-3 and TRBJ1-5; D is unresolved. V was clipped by 0 bases and J by 4 bases, with 13 bases between them. Germline V gene lookup returns CDR1 LGHNA and CDR2 YSLEER. CDR3 length: 16 amino acids. The CDR3 coding sequence is TGCGCCAGCAGCCAAGATGTTAGCAGAACTAATCAGCCCCAGCATTTT. Its protein product is CASSQDVSRTNQPQHF.